This T cell receptor (beta chain) was obtained from a study of blood T cell repertoires in COVID-19 (TCRdb year 2020). About the study as a whole: Samples from collaborators originated in the United States, Italy and Spain and spanned both the acute and convalescent phases of COVID-19. Samples were obtained from the ongoing ImmuneRACE study (first 160 participants) and from some 1,300 subjects provided by 6 global collaborators. Deeply sampled blood TCRbeta repertoires from subjects exposed to, actively infected with, or recovered from COVID-19 were included in the dataset. The repertoires were made available in a free public database intended to serve as a resource for research on the immune response to SARS-CoV-2. Nearly every sample came with metadata listing a de-identified subject ID, COVID-19 status, age in years and sex. HLA class I and class II types, where available, came from metadata supplied by the sample provider rather than from assay-based typing. The material from the prospective study consisted of cDNA or gDNA derived from T cells, B-cell-depleted T cells, or PBMCs.

Collaborating institutions collected whole blood in K2EDTA tubes following their own protocols. For TCRbeta analysis, collaborators shipped samples as frozen whole blood, isolated PBMCs, or DNA extracted from either of those sample types. With regard to this clone: Its antigen is not yet known. Base-call qualities are not available, and no considerably larger clone is one nucleotide away.

The germline V gene yields MNHEY for CDR1 and SVGAGI for CDR2. From cysteine to phenylalanine, the CDR3 is 14 amino acids long. The DNA shown is the 42-base CDR3, in frame from base 1. Cut back by 2 bases and 5 bases, the V and J ends lie 12 bases apart. Overall results and qualifications from the work: The amount of clinical and demographic metadata varied by source and participant and was provided uncurated.

TCRbeta CDR3 regions were amplified from genomic DNA using the immunoSEQ Assay, a bias-controlled multiplex PCR. As for how the authors treated the data: The number of nucleated cells in each sample was estimated from the amplification of reference gene primers within the assay. To quantify the absolute abundance of each unique TCRbeta CDR3 rearrangement, sequence reads were collapsed and filtered. For each sample, productive Simpson clonality was calculated as the square root of Simpson's diversity index across productive rearrangements. The clones in this table, taken by TCRdb from immuneACCESS, are in-frame only. Not every clone is retained; where verified, under half of the shortfall comes from an unresolved V gene, and the cause of the rest is unknown. D and trimming were read from the DNA, whereas the V and J calls and clone size are those reported in that table. The sample profile shows 100,000 to 150,000 clones; roughly nine tenths of them were found once. Over 7% of the sample goes to the ten largest clones.

Sequencing was performed on peripheral blood. The sequence was collected from a human donor in a cohort sampled during active COVID-19. The rearrangement joined TRBV6-5 to TRBJ2-5; the best D guess is TRBD1, with 5 bases matching. The DNA is TGTGCCAGCAGTTACAGGTCGGCAGGGGAGACCCAGTACTTC. The encoded protein is CASSYRSAGETQYF.